The 22 T cell receptor beta chains below were found in one sample sequenced in a study of blood T cell repertoires in COVID-19. Some clones are missing from TCRdb's copy, which holds only in-frame ones; the method was immunoSEQ multiplex PCR. The data show just over 150,000 clones, approximately 80% seen once. Sample: peripheral blood. These receptors all stem from a woman aged 35 to 49 with COVID-19, enrolled during active disease.

This clone appeared a few times. This chain uses TRBV19 with TRBJ2-5; 7 bases are a match to TRBD1. V lost 0 bases to trimming and J lost 6 bases; unmatched junction nucleotides: 4. Per the germline V gene, CDR1 is LNHDA and CDR2 is SQIVND (reference sequence). The CDR3 spans 14 residues. For the CDR3, the DNA is TGTGCCAGTAGTATAGAGAGACAGGGCCAGACCCAGTACTTC. Translation gives CASSIERQGQTQYF.

The V gene is TRBV24-1, the J gene TRBJ2-5, with TRBD1 matching over 9 bases. The CDR3 consists of 16 residues. Germline V gene data show CDR1 as KGHDR and CDR2 as SFDVKD. V lost 7 bases, J lost 2 bases, and 10 bases stayed unmatched. CDR3 protein: CATSPGQGTWQETQYF. The CDR3 bases are TGTGCCACCAGCCCGGGACAGGGAACATGGCAAGAGACCCAGTACTTC.

J is TRBJ1-2 and V is TRBV7-9; perhaps TRBD1 as D (5 bases). The germline V and J ends were trimmed by 5 bases and 2 bases, with 9 bases remaining between them. The V gene's germline CDR1 is SEHNR and CDR2 FQNEAQ (reference sequence). This CDR3 has 13 amino acids. CDR3 residues: CASSLDKNYGYTF. For the CDR3, the DNA is TGTGCCAGCAGCCTGGACAAAAACTATGGCTACACCTTC.

This chain uses TRBV19 with TRBJ1-1; 9 nucleotides agree with TRBD1. Germline CDR1 LNHDA, CDR2 SQIVND (reference sequence). The CDR3 consists of 16 residues. The J segment lost 6 bases and the V segment lost 8 bases, leaving 16 bases of the junction unmatched. CDR3 region: CASLSGQGFDNAEAFF. CDR3 DNA: TGTGCCAGTCTGTCGGGACAGGGTTTCGATAACGCTGAAGCTTTCTTT.

V is TRBV4-1 and J is TRBJ1-6, with 8 bases lining up with TRBD1. The junction had 5 bases not matched to a gene; V was cut back by 3 bases and J by 7 bases. The CDR3 is made up of 15 amino acids. CDR1 is MGHRA, CDR2 YSYEKL, per germline. This chain's CDR3 is CASSHLTGVNSPLHF. The CDR3 region has the DNA TGCGCCAGCAGCCACCTGACAGGGGTAAATTCACCCCTCCACTTT.

The rearrangement links TRBV27 to TRBJ2-2; D possibly corresponds to TRBD1 (6 bases). The CDR3 totals 12 residues. CDR1 is MNHEY and CDR2 is SMNVEV in the germline V gene (reference sequence). V lost 3 bases, J lost 15 bases, and 14 bases lay in between. In DNA, the CDR3 is TGTGCCAGCAGTTTCGGAACAGGGCGGATGTTTTTT. It encodes CASSFGTGRMFF.

The rearrangement joins TRBV18 to TRBJ2-5; the D gene is possibly TRBD1 (5 bases). Trimming took 3 bases from V and 5 from J, leaving 10 bases between them. From germline, CDR1 is KGHSH and CDR2 LQKENI. The CDR3 covers 13 residues. The CDR3 reads CASSPVGLETQYF. CDR3 in DNA: TGTGCCAGCTCACCGGTGGGGCTTGAGACCCAGTACTTC.

The chain employs TRBV3-1 (or the pseudogene TRBV3-2) and TRBJ1-3; D not certain. Germline CDR1 is LGHDT and CDR2 is YNNKEL (reference sequence). The CDR3 runs to 15 residues. The V end was cut by 4 bases, the J end by 0 bases, with 10 bases between. The CDR3 coding sequence is TGTGCCAGCAGCCGGACTGTGAGCTCTGGAAACACCATATATTTT. Its protein is CASSRTVSSGNTIYF.

The chain combines TRBV27 with TRBJ2-3; D might be TRBD2 (5 bases). V lost 3 bases to trimming and J lost 0 bases, with 7 bases between them. Germline V gene data show CDR1 as MNHEY and CDR2 as SMNVEV (reference sequence). This CDR3 has 14 amino acids. CDR3 sequence: CASSLRASTDTQYF. The DNA of the CDR3 is TGTGCCAGCAGTTTGAGGGCTAGCACAGATACGCAGTATTTT.

The chain has TRBV5-5 and TRBJ1-6, with D perhaps matching TRBD1 (5 bases). This CDR3 contains 15 residues. Germline V gives CDR1 SGHKS, CDR2 YYEKEE (reference sequence). The V end was cut by 0 bases, the J end by 4 bases, with 8 bases between. The CDR3, as DNA: TGTGCCAGCAGCTTGGACAGGAATTATAATTCACCCCTCCACTTT. This codes for CASSLDRNYNSPLHF.

The chain links TRBV6-5 to TRBJ1-2; 11 bases match TRBD1. CDR1 and CDR2 (germline): MNHEY, SVGAGI. Germline trimming cut 8 bases from V and 8 bases from J; bases unmatched to any gene: 13. The CDR3 is 15 amino acids. CDR3 nucleotide sequence: TGTGCCAGCCTTCGGACAGGGGGCTCCTTGAGCGGCTACACCTTC. It yields the protein CASLRTGGSLSGYTF.

The rearrangement links TRBV4-2 to TRBJ2-1; TRBD1 matches 7 bases. Trimming cost V 1 base and J 0 bases; bases outside gene matches: 6. This CDR3 region has 17 residues. Germline V gene lookup returns CDR1 LGHNA and CDR2 YNFKEQ. CDR3 in DNA: TGTGCCAGCAGCCAAGTCCGGGCAGGGGGCTCCTACAATGAGCAGTTCTTC. Its translation is CASSQVRAGGSYNEQFF.

This sequence joins TRBV2 and TRBJ1-6; 7 bases map to TRBD1. Germline assignment: CDR1 SNHLY and CDR2 FYNNEI. This CDR3 spans 16 amino acids. The trim removed 8 bases at V and 4 bases at J, leaving 11 bases unmatched. For the CDR3, the DNA is TGTGCCAGCTGTCAAGAATCGGGACAGTATAATTCACCCCTCCACTTT. Its protein is CASCQESGQYNSPLHF. Looking up the rest from reference TRBV2 and TRBJ1-6 gives the full variable domain: EPEVTQTPSHQVTQMGQEVILRCVPISNHLYFYWYRQILGQKVEFLVSFYNNEISEKSEIFDDQFSVERPDGSNFTLKIRSTKLEDSAMYFCASCQESGQYNSPLHFGNGTRLTVT.

The table lists this clone with a few counts. The chain is built from TRBV2 and TRBJ2-3; 7 bases are shared with TRBD2. The germline gives CDR1 SNHLY, CDR2 FYNNEI. The V and J ends lost 3 bases and 3 bases, in that order; junction bases with no gene match: 6. The CDR3 has 15 residues. CDR3 bases: TGTGCCAGCAGTGATGCGGGAGTGGGGACAGATACGCAGTATTTT. Translation: CASSDAGVGTDTQYF.

The CDR3 nucleotides are TGTGCCAGCAGTTCCCTAGCGGGGGGGCGATTAAATGAGCAGTTCTTC. Encoded protein: CASSSLAGGRLNEQFF. This chain joins TRBV27 and TRBJ2-1, with 12 bases aligning to TRBD2. This CDR3 is built from 16 residues. J lost 7 bases, V lost 4 bases, and 8 bases had no gene match. CDR1 and CDR2 from the germline V gene are MNHEY and SMNVEV (reference sequence).

This clone was counted only a few times. The rearrangement joins TRBV28 to TRBJ1-5, with a weak D call TRBD1 (6 bases). Trimming cost V 8 bases and J 3 bases, with 11 bases left between them. Germline CDR1 MDHEN, CDR2 SYDVKM. This CDR3 is built from 13 residues. Here the CDR3 DNA reads TGTGCCAGCGGACAGATAATCAATCAGCCCCAGCATTTT. As protein: CASGQIINQPQHF.

Details on this clone: Other DNA sequences within the sample encode an identical CDR3. The chain carries TRBV25-1 and TRBJ1-2; D call uncertain. CDR1 MGHDK and CDR2 SYGVNS come from the germline V gene. Between the trimmed V and J ends, which lost 1 base and 6 bases, there was a span of 9 bases. The CDR3 spans 13 residues. CDR3 residues: CASSEWQDHGYTF. The CDR3 coding sequence is TGTGCCAGCAGTGAATGGCAGGATCATGGCTACACCTTC.

This rearrangement joins TRBV19 to TRBJ2-1, with 10 bases fitting TRBD2. Trimming at V came to 8 bases and at J to 2 bases, leaving 6 bases not matched to a gene. This CDR3 has 15 amino acids. Germline values: CDR1 LNHDA, CDR2 SQIVND (reference sequence). This CDR3 is CASYASGSPYNEQFF. CDR3 nucleotide sequence: TGTGCCAGTTATGCTAGCGGGAGCCCCTACAATGAGCAGTTCTTC.

The chain recombines TRBV27 with TRBJ2-7; 7 bases fit TRBD2. The CDR3 loop spans 12 amino acids. The J segment lost 2 bases and the V segment lost 10 bases, leaving 5 bases of the junction unmatched. Germline CDR1 and CDR2: MNHEY and SMNVEV (reference sequence). CDR3 amino acids: CATIAGPYEQYF. The CDR3 DNA sequence: TGTGCCACCATAGCGGGCCCCTACGAGCAGTACTTC.

The J gene is TRBJ2-1, the V gene TRBV28, with a possible D match to TRBD2 (5 bases). The V end lost 2 bases, the J end lost 8 bases, and 10 bases lay between the germline ends. This CDR3 is 13 amino acids long. The germline gives CDR1 MDHEN, CDR2 SYDVKM. The CDR3 DNA follows: TGTGCCAGCAGTTTACGGAGGAGAGATGAGCAGTTCTTC. Translated: CASSLRRRDEQFF.

The chain uses TRBV15 and TRBJ1-3; the D gene is possibly TRBD1 (5 bases). Per germline, CDR1 LNHNV and CDR2 YYDKDF (reference sequence). Trimming left V 0 bases short and J 8 bases short, with 23 bases between. This CDR3 comprises 18 residues. CDR3: CATSRDGGALNSAHTIYF. The DNA of the CDR3 is TGTGCCACCAGCAGAGATGGCGGGGCCCTCAATTCGGCGCACACCATATATTTT.

The chain is built from TRBV4-2 and TRBJ2-2; weak D call: TRBD2 (6 bases). The V and J ends lost 4 bases and 5 bases respectively, with 8 bases between them. Per the germline V gene, CDR1 is LGHNA and CDR2 is YNFKEQ. The CDR3 is made up of 13 amino acids. The CDR3 protein is CASSPGRTGELFF. CDR3 DNA sequence: TGTGCCAGCAGCCCGGGGAGGACCGGGGAGCTGTTTTTT.